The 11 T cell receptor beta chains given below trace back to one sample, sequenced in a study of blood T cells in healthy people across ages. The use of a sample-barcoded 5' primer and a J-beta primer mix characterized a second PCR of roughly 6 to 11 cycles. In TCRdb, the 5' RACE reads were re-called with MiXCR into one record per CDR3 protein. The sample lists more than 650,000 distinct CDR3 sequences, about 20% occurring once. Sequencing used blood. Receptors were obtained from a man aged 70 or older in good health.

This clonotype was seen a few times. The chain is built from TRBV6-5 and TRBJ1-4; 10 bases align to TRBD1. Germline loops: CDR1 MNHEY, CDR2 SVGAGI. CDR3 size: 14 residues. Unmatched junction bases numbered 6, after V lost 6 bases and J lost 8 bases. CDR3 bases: TGTGCCAGCAGCCGGGACAGGGGCCAAGAAAAACTGTTTTTT. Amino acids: CASSRDRGQEKLFF.

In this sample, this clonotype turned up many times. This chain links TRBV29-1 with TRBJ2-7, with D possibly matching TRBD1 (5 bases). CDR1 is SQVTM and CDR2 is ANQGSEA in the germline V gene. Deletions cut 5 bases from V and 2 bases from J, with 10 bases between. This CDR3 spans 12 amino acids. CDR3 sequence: CSVSDRTYEQYF. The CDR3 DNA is TGCAGCGTTAGCGACAGAACCTACGAGCAGTACTTC.

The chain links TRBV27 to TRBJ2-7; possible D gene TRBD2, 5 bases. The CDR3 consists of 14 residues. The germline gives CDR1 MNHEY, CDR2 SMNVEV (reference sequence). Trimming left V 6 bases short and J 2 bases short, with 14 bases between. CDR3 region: CASSPGSRAYEQYF. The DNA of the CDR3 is TGTGCCAGCAGCCCGGGATCACGAGCCTACGAGCAGTACTTC.

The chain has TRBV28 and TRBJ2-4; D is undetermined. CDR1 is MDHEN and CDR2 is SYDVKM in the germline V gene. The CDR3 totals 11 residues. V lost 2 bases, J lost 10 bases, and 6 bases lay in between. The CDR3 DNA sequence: TGTGCCAGCAGTTTAATGAGTATTCAGTACTTC. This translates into CASSLMSIQYF. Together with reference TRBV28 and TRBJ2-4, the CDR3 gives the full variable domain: DVKVTQSSRYLVKRTGEKVFLECVQDMDHENMFWYRQDPGLGLRLIYFSYDVKMKEKGDIPEGYSVSREKKERFSLILESASTNQTSMYLCASSLMSIQYFGAGTRLSVL.

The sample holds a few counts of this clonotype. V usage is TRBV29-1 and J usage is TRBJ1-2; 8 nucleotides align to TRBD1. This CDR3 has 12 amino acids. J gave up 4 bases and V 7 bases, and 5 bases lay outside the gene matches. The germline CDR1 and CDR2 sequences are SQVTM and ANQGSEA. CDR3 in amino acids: CSATTGAYGYTF. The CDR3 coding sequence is TGCAGCGCCACGACAGGGGCCTATGGCTACACCTTC.

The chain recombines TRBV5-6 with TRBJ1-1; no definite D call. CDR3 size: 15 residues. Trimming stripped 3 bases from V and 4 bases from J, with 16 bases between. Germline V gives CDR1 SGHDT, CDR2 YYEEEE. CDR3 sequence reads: CASSSQRWQFTEAFF. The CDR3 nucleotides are TGTGCCAGCAGCTCCCAAAGGTGGCAGTTCACTGAAGCTTTCTTT.

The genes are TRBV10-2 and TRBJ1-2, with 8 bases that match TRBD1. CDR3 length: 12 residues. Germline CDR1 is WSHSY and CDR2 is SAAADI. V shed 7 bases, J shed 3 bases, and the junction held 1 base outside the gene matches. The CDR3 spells CASKGQDYGYTF. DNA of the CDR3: TGCGCCAGCAAGGGACAGGACTATGGCTACACCTTC.

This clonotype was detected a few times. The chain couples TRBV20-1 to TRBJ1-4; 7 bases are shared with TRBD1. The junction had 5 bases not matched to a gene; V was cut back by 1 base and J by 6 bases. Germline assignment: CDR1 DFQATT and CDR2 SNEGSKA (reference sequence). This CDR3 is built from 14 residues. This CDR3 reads CSARADRDYEKLFF. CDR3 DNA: TGCAGTGCTAGAGCAGACAGGGATTATGAAAAACTGTTTTTT.

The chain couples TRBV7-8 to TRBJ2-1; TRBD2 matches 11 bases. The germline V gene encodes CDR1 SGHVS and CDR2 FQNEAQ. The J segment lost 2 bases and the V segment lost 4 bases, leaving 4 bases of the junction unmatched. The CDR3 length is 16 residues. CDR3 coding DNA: TGTGCCAGCAGCTCTCTGGGACTAGCGGCCTACAATGAGCAGTTCTTC. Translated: CASSSLGLAAYNEQFF.

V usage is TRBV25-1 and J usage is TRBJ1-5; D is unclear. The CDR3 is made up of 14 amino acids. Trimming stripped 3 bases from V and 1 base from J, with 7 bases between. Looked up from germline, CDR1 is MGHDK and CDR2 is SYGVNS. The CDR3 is CASSDLGSNQPQHF. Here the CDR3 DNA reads TGTGCCAGCAGTGACCTTGGGAGCAATCAGCCCCAGCATTTT.

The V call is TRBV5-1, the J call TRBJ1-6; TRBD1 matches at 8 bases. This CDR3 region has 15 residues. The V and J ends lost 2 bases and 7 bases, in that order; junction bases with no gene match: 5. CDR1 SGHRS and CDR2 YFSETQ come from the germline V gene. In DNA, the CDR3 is TGCGCCAGCAGCTTCTACCGGGACAGGAATTCACCCCTCCACTTT. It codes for CASSFYRDRNSPLHF.